The T cell receptor (beta chain) described here comes from a study of human T cells and chemical hapten exposure. As for time point: patch test 1, 2 weeks after DPC sensitization. Treatment specified: therapeutic diphenylcyclopropenone sensitization with weekly scalp DPC. Broader study findings: Higher patch test scores went with higher counts of PT1 expanded TCRs.

This clonotype has at least ten counts. Its antigen remains unidentified. CDR3 size: 16 residues. The germline V gene encodes CDR1 MNHEY and CDR2 SVGAGI. V was shortened by 1 base and J by 1 base, with 13 bases between the two germline ends. In the library, unique molecular identifiers were attached to individual cDNA molecules. TCRdb itself ran the RACE reads through MiXCR, one entry per CDR3 protein. The sample carries approximately 400,000 distinct CDR3 sequences, 4.8% recorded once. The chain is built from TRBV6-5 and TRBJ1-1, with D tentatively TRBD1 (5 bases). The TCR sequence derives from a woman in her forties or fifties with alopecia areata. Some clones in this sample may be carry-over from other donors' samples. Source: whole blood, taken in connection with sensitization to the hapten diphenylcyclopropenone (DPC). This CDR3 is CASSYWGAGRNTEAFF. CDR3 nucleotide sequence: TGTGCCAGCAGTTACTGGGGCGCGGGACGGAACACTGAAGCTTTCTTT.